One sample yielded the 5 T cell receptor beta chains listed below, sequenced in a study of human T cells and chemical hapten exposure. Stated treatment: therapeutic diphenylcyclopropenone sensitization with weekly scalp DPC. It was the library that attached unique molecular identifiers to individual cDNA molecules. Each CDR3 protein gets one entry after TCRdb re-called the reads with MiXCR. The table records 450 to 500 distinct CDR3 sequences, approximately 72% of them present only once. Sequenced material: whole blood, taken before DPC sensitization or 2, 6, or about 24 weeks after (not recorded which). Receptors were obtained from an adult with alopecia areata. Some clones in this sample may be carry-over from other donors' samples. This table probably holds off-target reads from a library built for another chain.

CDR3 nucleotide sequence: TGTGCCAGCAGTCCGAATAATTCACCCCTCCACTTT. Encoded protein: CASSPNNSPLHF. The V call is TRBV6-5, the J call TRBJ1-6; D ambiguous. V lost 5 bases and J lost 5, with 4 bases in between. This CDR3 is built from 12 residues. Germline V gene data show CDR1 as MNHEY and CDR2 as SVGAGI.

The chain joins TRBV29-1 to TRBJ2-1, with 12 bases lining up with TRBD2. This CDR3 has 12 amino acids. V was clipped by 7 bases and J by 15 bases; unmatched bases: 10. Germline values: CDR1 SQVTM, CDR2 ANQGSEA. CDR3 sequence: CSGQASGRARFF. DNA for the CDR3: TGCAGCGGCCAGGCTAGCGGGAGGGCTCGGTTCTTC.

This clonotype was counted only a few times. This CDR3 is CSVLGTQETQYF. The CDR3 coding sequence is TGCAGCGTTCTAGGAACCCAAGAGACCCAGTACTTC. V gene TRBV29-1 combines with J gene TRBJ2-5; D gene uncertain. The CDR3 is 12 residues long. Trimming took 5 bases from V and 1 from J, leaving 8 bases between them. CDR1 is SQVTM and CDR2 is ANQGSEA in the germline V gene.

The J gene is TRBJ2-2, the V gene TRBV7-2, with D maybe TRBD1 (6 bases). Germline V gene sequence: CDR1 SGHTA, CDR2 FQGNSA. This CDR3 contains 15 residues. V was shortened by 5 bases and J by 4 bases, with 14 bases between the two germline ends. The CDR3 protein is CASSRPGAGTGELFF. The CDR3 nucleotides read TGTGCCAGCAGCCGTCCAGGGGCGGGCACCGGGGAGCTGTTTTTT.

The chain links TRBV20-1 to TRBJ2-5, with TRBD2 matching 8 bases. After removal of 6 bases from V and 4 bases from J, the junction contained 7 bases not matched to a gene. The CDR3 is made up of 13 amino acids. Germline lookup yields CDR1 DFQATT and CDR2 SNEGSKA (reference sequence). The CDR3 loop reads CSAVTSGRETQYF. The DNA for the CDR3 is TGCAGTGCAGTAACTAGCGGTAGAGAGACCCAGTACTTC.